The next 12 T cell receptor beta chains were all read from a single sample in a study of shared clonotypes between healthy human individuals (dated by TCRdb to 2020 to 2021). CD8 naive samples consisted of CD45RO-negative cells that were positively selected for CCR7, yielding a CD45RA+CCR7+ population without TemRA cells. The library came from the immunoSEQ multiplex PCR assay. TCRdb retrieved this table from immuneACCESS and kept in-frame rearrangements only. Not all clones are present; in checked studies, unresolved V genes account for under half, and no reason is known for the remainder. This sample is represented by around 1.9 million clones; roughly 91% of them were singletons. Together, the top ten hold around 1.7% of the sample. What was sequenced was naive CD8+ T cells from PBMCs. Taken with the paper, the label for cell subset or site translates to: CD45RA+CCR7+. These receptors were taken from a young man in good health. Some clones in this sample may be carry-over from other donors' samples.

With regard to this clone: The junction and the germline gene differ at one end; a read error may be behind it. Additional DNA sequences in this sample encode the identical CDR3. This chain uses TRBV7-9 with TRBJ2-7, with TRBD2 matching 9 bases. The CDR3 contains 11 residues. CDR1 SEHNR and CDR2 FQNEAQ come from the germline V gene (reference sequence). The CDR3 reads CASSLAGEQYF. CDR3 in DNA: TGTGCCAGCAGCCTAGCGGGGGAGCAGTACTTC. Based on the CDR3 plus reference TRBV7-9 and TRBJ2-7, the full variable domain is DTGVSQNPRHKITKRGQNVTFRCDPISEHNRLYWYRQTLGQGPEFLTYFQNEAQLEKSRLLSDRFSAERPKGSFSTLEIQRTEQGDSAMYLCASSLAGEQYFGPGTRLTVT.

The chain links TRBV7-2 to TRBJ2-7; D is undetermined. The CDR3 spans 15 residues. Trimming stripped 10 bases from V and 1 base from J, with 20 bases between. The germline V gene has CDR1 SGHTA and CDR2 FQGNSA. The CDR3 coding sequence is TGTGCCACCAACCCCGGCCGCCAGGAATCCTACGAGCAGTACTTC. Translation: CATNPGRQESYEQYF. The whole variable domain, filled in from reference TRBV7-2 and TRBJ2-7, reads GAGVSQSPSNKVTEKGKDVELRCDPISGHTALYWYRQSLGQGLEFLIYFQGNSAPDKSGLPSDRFSAERTGGSVSTLTIQRTQQEDSAVYLCATNPGRQESYEQYFGPGTRLTVT.

The V call is TRBV28, the J call TRBJ1-2, with 10 bases aligning to TRBD1. The length of the CDR3 is 14 residues. J was trimmed by 3 bases and V by 7 bases; bases with no gene match: 5. CDR1 and CDR2 from the germline V gene are MDHEN and SYDVKM. CDR3 sequence reads: CASTPTGGDYGYTF. The DNA of the CDR3 is TGTGCCAGCACCCCGACAGGGGGCGACTATGGCTACACCTTC.

The V gene is TRBV11-2, the J gene TRBJ2-2; D remains unclear. V gave up 10 bases and J gave up 2 bases, with 8 bases separating them. The CDR3 has 12 amino acids. The germline V gene has CDR1 SGHAT and CDR2 FQNNGV. The CDR3 spells CATGRNTGELFF. The CDR3 bases are TGTGCCACCGGCCGTAACACCGGGGAGCTGTTTTTT.

The rearrangement joins TRBV15 to TRBJ1-1, with D unresolved. Germline loops: CDR1 LNHNV, CDR2 YYDKDF (reference sequence). Deletions cut 0 bases from V and 0 bases from J, with 14 bases between. The CDR3 has 17 residues. CDR3 in DNA: TGTGCCACCAGCAGAGATCGTCTTTCAGGCCTGAACACTGAAGCTTTCTTT. Its translation is CATSRDRLSGLNTEAFF.

The chain joins TRBV28 to TRBJ2-7; a weak D match, TRBD2 (6 bases). The germline V gene has CDR1 MDHEN and CDR2 SYDVKM. The V and J ends lost 5 bases and 2 bases respectively, with 19 bases between them. The CDR3 is 16 amino acids. The CDR3 here is CASSGEDPPPPYEQYF. The CDR3 DNA reads as TGTGCCAGCAGTGGGGAGGACCCGCCGCCCCCCTACGAGCAGTACTTC.

This chain joins TRBV6-1 and TRBJ2-1; D perhaps matches TRBD1 (6 bases). The CDR3 consists of 17 residues. With 4 bases removed from V and 0 bases from J, the gap between germline ends came to 16 bases. Germline V gene data show CDR1 as MNHNS and CDR2 as SASEGT. The CDR3 sequence: CASSGDKLLNSYNEQFF. In DNA, the CDR3 is TGTGCCAGCAGTGGGGACAAACTACTAAACTCCTACAATGAGCAGTTCTTC.

The chain uses TRBV5-4 and TRBJ2-1; D uncertain. The CDR3 sequence is 14 residues long. V was cut by 4 bases and J by 5 bases, with 13 bases left in between. Germline CDR1 SGHNT, CDR2 YYREEE (reference sequence). The CDR3 sequence: CASSVLVGNNEQFF. CDR3 DNA sequence: TGTGCCAGCAGCGTGTTGGTGGGGAACAATGAGCAGTTCTTC.

The chain links TRBV10-3 to TRBJ1-1; D is undetermined. CDR3 length: 13 residues. The germline V gene has CDR1 ENHRY and CDR2 SYGVKD. The V and J ends lost 2 bases and 4 bases respectively, with 8 bases between them. The CDR3 here is CAISEAAGTEAFF. The CDR3, as DNA: TGTGCCATCAGTGAGGCCGCCGGCACTGAAGCTTTCTTT.

The V and J genes are TRBV19 and TRBJ2-6; 7 nucleotides line up with TRBD2. With V trimmed by 8 bases and J by 1 base, 5 bases remained unmatched. The CDR3 is made up of 15 amino acids. Looked up from germline, CDR1 is LNHDA and CDR2 is SQIVND (reference sequence). Written as DNA, the CDR3 is TGTGCCAGTGGGGGGGTCCCATCTGGGGCCAACGTCCTGACTTTC. Encoded protein: CASGGVPSGANVLTF.

This sequence joins TRBV27 and TRBJ2-3; 7 bases match TRBD2. The CDR3 is made up of 16 amino acids. With V trimmed by 3 bases and J by 2 bases, 8 bases remained unmatched. The germline CDR1 and CDR2 sequences are MNHEY and SMNVEV (reference sequence). Written as DNA, the CDR3 is TGTGCCAGCAGTTTGGGTTGGACTAGAGCCACAGATACGCAGTATTTT. Translating it yields CASSLGWTRATDTQYF.

The chain combines TRBV27 with TRBJ1-2; maybe TRBD1 (5 bases). V lost 0 bases to trimming and J lost 0 bases, with 14 bases between them. CDR1 is MNHEY and CDR2 is SMNVEV in the germline V gene (reference sequence). The CDR3 length is 17 residues. The CDR3: CASSLSVGWGANYGYTF. CDR3 coding DNA: TGTGCCAGCAGTTTATCGGTGGGGTGGGGGGCTAACTATGGCTACACCTTC.